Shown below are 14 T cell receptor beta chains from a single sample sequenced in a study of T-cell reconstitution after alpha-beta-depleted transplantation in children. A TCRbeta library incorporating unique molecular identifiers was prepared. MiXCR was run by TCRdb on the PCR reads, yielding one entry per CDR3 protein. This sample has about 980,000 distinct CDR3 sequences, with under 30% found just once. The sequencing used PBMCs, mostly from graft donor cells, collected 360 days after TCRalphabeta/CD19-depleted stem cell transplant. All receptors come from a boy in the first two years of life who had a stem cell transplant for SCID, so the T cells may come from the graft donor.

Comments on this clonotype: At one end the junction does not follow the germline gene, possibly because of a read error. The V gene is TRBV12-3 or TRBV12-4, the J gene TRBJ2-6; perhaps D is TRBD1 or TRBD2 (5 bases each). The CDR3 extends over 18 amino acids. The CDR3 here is CASCFRAGTLTGANVLTF. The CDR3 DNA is TGTGCCAGCTGTTTTCGGGCAGGGACCCTTACTGGGGCCAACGTCCTGACTTTC.

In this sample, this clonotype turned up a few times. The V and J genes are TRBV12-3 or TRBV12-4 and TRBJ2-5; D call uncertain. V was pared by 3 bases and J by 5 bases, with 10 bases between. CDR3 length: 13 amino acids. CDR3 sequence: CASSFRAKETQYF. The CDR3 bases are TGTGCCAGCAGTTTTAGGGCGAAGGAGACCCAGTACTTC.

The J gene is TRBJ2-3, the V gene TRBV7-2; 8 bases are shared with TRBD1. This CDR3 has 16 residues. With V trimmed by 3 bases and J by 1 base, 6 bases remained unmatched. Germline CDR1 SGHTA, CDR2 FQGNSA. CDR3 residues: CASSLDRVGGTDTQYF. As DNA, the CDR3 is TGTGCCAGCAGCTTGGACAGGGTCGGGGGCACAGATACGCAGTATTTT.

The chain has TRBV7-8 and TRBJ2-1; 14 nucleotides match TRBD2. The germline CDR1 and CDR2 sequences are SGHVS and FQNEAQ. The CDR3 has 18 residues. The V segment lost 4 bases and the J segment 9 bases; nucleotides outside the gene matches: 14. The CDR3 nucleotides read TGTGCCAGCAGCTCCTTCATCCGACTAGCGGGGGGGCCAAGTGAGCAGTTCTTC. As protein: CASSSFIRLAGGPSEQFF.

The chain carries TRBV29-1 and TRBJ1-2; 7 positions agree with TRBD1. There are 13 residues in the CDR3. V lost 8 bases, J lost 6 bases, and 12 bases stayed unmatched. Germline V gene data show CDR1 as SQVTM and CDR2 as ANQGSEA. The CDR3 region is CSILRQGGDGYTF. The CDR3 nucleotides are TGCAGCATACTCAGACAGGGAGGGGATGGCTACACCTTC.

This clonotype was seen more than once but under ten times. The CDR3 region has the DNA TGTGCCAGCAGTGACGACCTAGCCTACAATGAGCAGTTCTTC. This codes for CASSDDLAYNEQFF. The chain links TRBV12-3 or TRBV12-4 to TRBJ2-1; D remains ambiguous. Trimming pared 5 bases from V and 2 bases from J, leaving 10 bases between. The CDR3 has 14 amino acids.

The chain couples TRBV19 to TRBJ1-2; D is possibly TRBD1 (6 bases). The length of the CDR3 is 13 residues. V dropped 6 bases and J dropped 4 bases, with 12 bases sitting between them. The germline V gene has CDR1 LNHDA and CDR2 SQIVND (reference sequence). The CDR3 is CASRGATIYGYTF. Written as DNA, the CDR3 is TGTGCCAGTAGGGGGGCGACCATCTATGGCTACACCTTC.

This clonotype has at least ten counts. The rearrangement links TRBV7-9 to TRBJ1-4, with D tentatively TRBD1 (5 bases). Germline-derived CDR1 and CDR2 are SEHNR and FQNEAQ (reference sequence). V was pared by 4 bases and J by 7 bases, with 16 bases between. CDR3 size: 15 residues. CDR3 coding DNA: TGTGCCAGCAGCTCTGGCAGGGTTCCCGCTGAAAAACTGTTTTTT. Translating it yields CASSSGRVPAEKLFF.

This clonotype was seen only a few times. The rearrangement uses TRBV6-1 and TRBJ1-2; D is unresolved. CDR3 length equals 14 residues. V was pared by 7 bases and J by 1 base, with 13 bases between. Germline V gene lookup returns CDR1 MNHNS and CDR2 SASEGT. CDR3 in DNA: TGTGCCAGCACCCCGAGTGGGGTTAACTATGGCTACACCTTC. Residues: CASTPSGVNYGYTF.

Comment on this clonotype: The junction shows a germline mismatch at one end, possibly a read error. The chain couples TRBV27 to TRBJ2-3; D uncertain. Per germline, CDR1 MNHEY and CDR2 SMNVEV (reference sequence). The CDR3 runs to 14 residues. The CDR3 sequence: CTAGGLLSTDTQYF. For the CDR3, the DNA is TGCACCGCCGGTGGGCTACTAAGCACAGATACGCAGTATTTT.

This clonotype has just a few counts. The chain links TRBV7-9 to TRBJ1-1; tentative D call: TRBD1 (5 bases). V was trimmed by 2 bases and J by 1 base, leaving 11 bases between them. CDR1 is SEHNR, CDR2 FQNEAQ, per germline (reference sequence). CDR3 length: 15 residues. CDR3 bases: TGTGCCAGCAGCTTATACGACAGAAGGAACACTGAAGCTTTCTTT. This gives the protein CASSLYDRRNTEAFF.

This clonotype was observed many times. The CDR3 sequence: CASSLLEGLNTEAFF. In DNA, the CDR3 is TGTGCCAGCAGCCTCTTGGAGGGTTTAAACACTGAAGCTTTCTTT. This chain joins TRBV3-1 and TRBJ1-1; no clear D gene. The germline V gene has CDR1 LGHDT and CDR2 YNNKEL (reference sequence). V lost 4 bases and J lost 2, with 14 bases in between. The CDR3 runs to 15 residues.

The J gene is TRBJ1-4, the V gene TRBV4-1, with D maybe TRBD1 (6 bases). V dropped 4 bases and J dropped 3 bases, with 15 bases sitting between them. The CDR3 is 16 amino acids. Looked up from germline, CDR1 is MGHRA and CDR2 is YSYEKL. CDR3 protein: CASSPGATLSNEKLFF. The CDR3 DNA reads TGCGCCAGCAGCCCAGGGGCTACCCTTTCTAATGAAAAACTGTTTTTT.

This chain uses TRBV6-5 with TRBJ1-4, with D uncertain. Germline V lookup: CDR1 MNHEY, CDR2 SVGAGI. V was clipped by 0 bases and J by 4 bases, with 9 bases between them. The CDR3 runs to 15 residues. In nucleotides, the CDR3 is TGTGCCAGCAGTTACTCGATGGCTATTAATGAAAAACTGTTTTTT. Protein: CASSYSMAINEKLFF.